Shown below are 30 T cell receptor beta chains from a single sample sequenced in a study of breast tumors, draining lymph nodes, adjacent tissues. The lymph nodes were axillary draining lymph nodes from breast cancer patients. TCRdb used MiXCR to reprocess the multiplex PCR reads, holding one entry per CDR3 protein. The repertoire consists of approximately 280,000 distinct CDR3 sequences, with about 30% occurring once and the leading ten covering around 1%. Sequencing input: axillary lymph node tissue. The receptors shown here come from a female donor with breast cancer. Some clones in this sample may be carry-over from other donors' samples.

This chain links TRBV5-1 with TRBJ2-5, with unresolved D. Germline lookup yields CDR1 SGHRS and CDR2 YFSETQ. The length of the CDR3 is 15 residues. V lost 4 bases and J lost 7, with 20 bases in between. The CDR3 spells CASSPNEGDSGTQYF. The CDR3 DNA reads as TGCGCCAGCAGCCCAAATGAAGGCGACTCGGGGACCCAGTACTTC.

In this sample, this clonotype turned up many times. This rearrangement joins TRBV19 to TRBJ1-2; D unclear. Germline values: CDR1 LNHDA, CDR2 SQIVND (reference sequence). V lost 7 bases and J lost 1, with 13 bases in between. This CDR3 is built from 14 residues. CDR3 in amino acids: CASTLTNGNYGYTF. The CDR3 coding sequence is TGTGCCAGTACCCTGACGAACGGTAACTATGGCTACACCTTC.

This clonotype has ten or more counts. The chain is built from TRBV11-3 and TRBJ2-7, with a weak D call TRBD2 (6 bases). CDR3 length equals 15 residues. CDR1 and CDR2 from the germline V gene are SGHNT and YENEEA. With 3 bases removed from V and 7 bases from J, the gap between germline ends came to 19 bases. This CDR3 is CASSFSGESFKEQYF. CDR3 bases: TGTGCCAGCAGCTTTTCGGGAGAGTCTTTTAAGGAGCAGTACTTC.

In this sample, this clonotype turned up a few times. This sequence may be a read error, since a much larger clone differs from it by one base. The conserved final phenylalanine or tryptophan is absent from the CDR3, which likely points to a read error. This chain joins TRBV19 and TRBJ2-7; maybe TRBD1 (5 bases). The V gene's germline CDR1 is LNHDA and CDR2 SQIVND (reference sequence). The ends were cut back, 3 bases at V and 4 bases at J, with 19 bases in the middle. This CDR3 comprises 16 residues. CDR3 in amino acids: CASSMSSDMVKYEQYS. The CDR3 bases are TGTGCCAGTAGTATGTCGTCGGACATGGTCAAATACGAGCAGTACTCC.

In this sample, this clonotype turned up many times. The chain couples TRBV5-5 to TRBJ2-7; unclear D gene. Germline values: CDR1 SGHKS, CDR2 YYEKEE (reference sequence). This CDR3 has 13 residues. Trimming took 1 base from V and 5 from J, leaving 10 bases between them. In nucleotides, the CDR3 is TGTGCCAGCAGCTTGTCCGTATGGGACGAGCAGTACTTC. It yields the protein CASSLSVWDEQYF.

This clonotype was counted many times. This sequence joins TRBV20-1 and TRBJ2-3, with D maybe TRBD2 (7 bases). CDR1 and CDR2 from the germline V gene are DFQATT and SNEGSKA (reference sequence). CDR3 length equals 13 residues. The V and J ends lost 4 bases and 7 bases respectively, with 15 bases between them. The CDR3 DNA sequence: TGCAGTGCTACCATGGGAGGGGGGAATACGCAGTATTTT. This encodes CSATMGGGNTQYF.

The chain couples TRBV27 to TRBJ2-1; 10 bases match TRBD1. V lost 7 bases and J lost 4; bases outside the gene matches: 4. The CDR3 spans 14 residues. Germline CDR1 MNHEY, CDR2 SMNVEV (reference sequence). The CDR3 region is CASTRDRGYNEQFF. CDR3 DNA: TGTGCCAGCACCCGGGACAGGGGTTACAATGAGCAGTTCTTC.

This clonotype was counted a few times. The CDR3 DNA is TGCGCCAGCAGCCAAGAAGGCGACCCTCGAGCTTTCTTT. Translating gives CASSQEGDPRAFF. The rearrangement uses TRBV4-1 and TRBJ1-1; D is uncertain. The CDR3 consists of 13 residues. Trimming stripped 0 bases from V and 10 bases from J, with 12 bases between. CDR1 and CDR2 from the germline V gene are MGHRA and YSYEKL.

This chain links TRBV30 with TRBJ1-5; D not resolved. CDR3 length equals 13 residues. The germline CDR1 and CDR2 sequences are GTSNPN and SVGIG (reference sequence). Trimming stripped 2 bases from V and 2 bases from J, with 7 bases between. In DNA form, the CDR3 reads TGTGCCTGGAGTAGCCAAGGCAATCAGCCCCAGCATTTT. It codes for CAWSSQGNQPQHF.

The gene calls are TRBV2 and TRBJ2-5, with TRBD1 identical over 7 bases. Germline CDR1 is SNHLY and CDR2 is FYNNEI. The CDR3 covers 14 residues. The trim removed 6 bases at V and 9 bases at J, leaving 13 bases unmatched. CDR3 residues: CASRTGRDRLAQYF. The DNA for the CDR3 is TGTGCCAGCAGAACGGGCCGGGACAGATTGGCCCAGTACTTC.

Comment on this clonotype: Relative to the germline gene, one junction end is altered; a read error may explain this. The chain couples TRBV6-6 to TRBJ2-7; D uncertain. The germline V gene encodes CDR1 MNHNY and CDR2 SVGAGI (reference sequence). The CDR3 runs to 14 residues. The CDR3 region is CASSHSFPENEQYF. The CDR3 region has the DNA TGTGCCAGCAGTCACTCTTTTCCCGAAAACGAGCAGTACTTC.

This clonotype was recorded at least ten times. CDR3 in amino acids: CSVTQGAGYNEQFF. Here the CDR3 DNA reads TGCAGCGTTACACAGGGGGCGGGGTACAATGAGCAGTTCTTC. The V and J genes are TRBV29-1 and TRBJ2-1; TRBD1 matches at 9 bases. CDR3 size: 14 residues. Trimming removed 5 bases from V and 4 bases from J; junction bases left unmatched: 6. CDR1 is SQVTM and CDR2 is ANQGSEA in the germline V gene.

The table lists this clonotype with a few counts. The chain joins TRBV5-1 to TRBJ2-5, with a weak D call TRBD2 (6 bases). The germline V and J ends were trimmed by 1 base and 8 bases, with 15 bases remaining between them. The CDR3 runs to 14 residues. Germline CDR1 SGHRS, CDR2 YFSETQ. In nucleotides, the CDR3 is TGCGCCAGCAGCTTGTGGACTAAACGTGACACCCAGTACTTC. It codes for CASSLWTKRDTQYF.

As regards this clonotype: A read error is possible here, since a much larger clone lies one base away. The gene calls are TRBV5-4 and TRBJ2-5, with D possibly called TRBD1 or TRBD2 (5 bases each). V was shortened by 4 bases and J by 4 bases, with 17 bases between the two germline ends. The germline V gene encodes CDR1 SGHNT and CDR2 YYREEE (reference sequence). The CDR3 spans 15 residues. CDR3 nucleotides: TGTGCCAGCAGCATTAAAGGGATTGGGGGAGAGACCCAGTACTTC. As protein: CASSIKGIGGETQYF.

This clonotype was seen many times. The chain couples TRBV20-1 to TRBJ2-1; D gene unclear. In germline, CDR1 is DFQATT, CDR2 SNEGSKA (reference sequence). V was shortened by 3 bases and J by 4 bases, with 7 bases between the two germline ends. The CDR3 runs 12 residues. In DNA, the CDR3 is TGCAGTGCTAGGGACGAATACAATGAGCAGTTCTTC. Translated, it gives CSARDEYNEQFF.

This clonotype was detected a few times. One base away lies a much larger clone, so this may be a sequencing read error. This chain connects TRBV20-1 to TRBJ1-4; 11 bases are a match to TRBD1. CDR1 DFQATT and CDR2 SNEGSKA come from the germline V gene (reference sequence). The CDR3 sequence is 15 residues long. CDR3: CSARARGQGVEKPFF. DNA for the CDR3: TGCAGTGCTAGAGCCCGGGGACAGGGGGTTGAAAAACCGTTTTTT.

CDR3 DNA sequence: TGTGCCAGCGGAGGTTGGGGTGAGCAGTTCTTC. Its translation: CASGGWGEQFF. J is TRBJ2-1 and V is TRBV28, with D tentatively TRBD2 (5 bases). V lost 8 bases to trimming and J lost 9 bases, with 11 bases between them. The length of the CDR3 is 11 residues. Germline-derived CDR1 and CDR2 are MDHEN and SYDVKM.

The sample holds many counts of this clonotype. V is TRBV19 and J is TRBJ2-1; 7 nucleotides match TRBD2. Germline CDR1 reads LNHDA; CDR2 reads SQIVND (reference sequence). J was trimmed by 6 bases and V by 10 bases; bases with no gene match: 15. The CDR3 consists of 15 residues. In DNA form, the CDR3 reads TGTGCCACCCTAGGGAGGGCAGGGAGCCGCAATGAGCAGTTCTTC. Its protein product is CATLGRAGSRNEQFF.

This clonotype was observed many times. V usage is TRBV6-1 and J usage is TRBJ1-2; TRBD1 might be the D (6 bases). Trimming took 0 bases from V and 4 from J, leaving 15 bases between them. CDR1 is MNHNS and CDR2 is SASEGT in the germline V gene. The CDR3 is made up of 16 amino acids. In nucleotides, the CDR3 is TGTGCCAGCAGTGAAGCTCAGGGGAGGAGCGGCTATGGCTACACCTTC. Translation: CASSEAQGRSGYGYTF.

This clonotype was seen a few times. This chain links TRBV12-3 or TRBV12-4 with TRBJ2-1, with 11 bases identical to TRBD2. The CDR3 loop spans 15 amino acids. J gave up 8 bases and V 3 bases, and 6 bases lay outside the gene matches. DNA for the CDR3: TGTGCCAGCAGTTTGACTAGCGGGAATTTTTATGAGCAGTTCTTC. Translation gives CASSLTSGNFYEQFF.

This clonotype was detected many times. The chain employs TRBV12-3 or TRBV12-4 and TRBJ1-2; D is undetermined. This CDR3 contains 12 residues. With 6 bases removed from V and 7 bases from J, the gap between germline ends came to 12 bases. The CDR3 protein is CASSPGGSGYTF. CDR3 sequence (DNA): TGTGCCAGCAGCCCCGGTGGTAGTGGCTACACCTTC.

In this sample, this clonotype turned up many times. The J gene is TRBJ2-2, the V gene TRBV11-3; tentative D call: TRBD2 (6 bases). Germline-derived CDR1 and CDR2 are SGHNT and YENEEA. The CDR3 runs 14 residues. Trimming took off 4 bases at V and 5 bases at J, with 11 bases between the two ends. The CDR3 is CASSWRGTTGELFF. The CDR3 DNA is TGTGCCAGCAGCTGGCGCGGGACTACCGGGGAGCTGTTTTTT. The full variable domain, completed using reference TRBV11-3 and TRBJ2-2, is EAGVVQSPRYKIIEKKQPVAFWCNPISGHNTLYWYLQNLGQGPELLIRYENEEAVDDSQLPKDRFSAERLKGVDSTLKIQPAELGDSAVYLCASSWRGTTGELFFGEGSRLTVL.

There are many counts of this clonotype. The CDR3 region has the DNA TGCGCCAGCAGCCATCCTGGGGGGGACAGGGGGCGCAACGAGCAGTACTTC. Translating gives CASSHPGGDRGRNEQYF. This chain uses TRBV4-1 with TRBJ2-7, with TRBD1 matching over 12 bases. CDR1 and CDR2 (germline): MGHRA, YSYEKL. The ends lost 3 bases at V and 5 bases at J; junction bases unmatched: 11. CDR3 length equals 17 residues.

V gene TRBV16 combines with J gene TRBJ2-4; D gene ambiguous. V was shortened by 4 bases and J by 0 bases, with 13 bases between the two germline ends. CDR1 is KGHSY and CDR2 is FQNENV in the germline V gene. The CDR3 is 16 amino acids. CDR3 coding DNA: TGTGCCAGCAGCCCCGACCCGAGCCTAGCCAAAAACATTCAGTACTTC. Translating it yields CASSPDPSLAKNIQYF.

V and J are TRBV7-9 and TRBJ2-3; 8 bases match TRBD2. Germline trimming cut 5 bases from V and 1 base from J; bases unmatched to any gene: 5. The CDR3 consists of 15 residues. CDR1 is SEHNR, CDR2 FQNEAQ, per germline (reference sequence). This CDR3 is CASSDVTSGTDTQYF. CDR3 coding DNA: TGTGCCAGCAGCGACGTGACTAGCGGCACAGATACGCAGTATTTT.

This clonotype showed up many times. Germline and junction disagree at one end, which may indicate a read error. The rearrangement joins TRBV20-1 to TRBJ2-1, with 7 bases lining up with TRBD1. CDR3 length equals 14 residues. Germline V gene lookup returns CDR1 DFQATT and CDR2 SNEGSKA (reference sequence). This chain's CDR3 is CNARGSSGTAEQFF. In DNA form, the CDR3 reads TGCAATGCTAGAGGTAGTAGTGGGACAGCTGAGCAGTTCTTC.

This clonotype was observed many times. V is TRBV20-1 and J is TRBJ2-7, with 13 bases fitting TRBD2. Germline assignment: CDR1 DFQATT and CDR2 SNEGSKA (reference sequence). The CDR3 totals 18 residues. The V segment lost 0 bases and the J segment 4 bases; nucleotides outside the gene matches: 12. The CDR3 is CSARDSQRLAGGAYEQYF. In DNA form, the CDR3 reads TGCAGTGCTAGAGATTCCCAGAGACTAGCGGGAGGAGCGTACGAGCAGTACTTC.

This clonotype appeared many times. J is TRBJ1-4 and V is TRBV20-1; D is unclear. The CDR3 sequence is 14 residues long. Germline loops: CDR1 DFQATT, CDR2 SNEGSKA (reference sequence). Between the trimmed V and J ends, which lost 0 bases and 5 bases, there was a span of 10 bases. DNA of the CDR3: TGCAGTGCTAGAGATGCCAGGAGGAATGAAAAACTGTTTTTT. Amino acid sequence: CSARDARRNEKLFF.

At least ten counts were recorded for this clonotype. The V and J genes are TRBV5-8 and TRBJ2-3, with D possibly TRBD1 on 5 matching bases. The germline V gene encodes CDR1 SGHTS and CDR2 YDEGEE. The CDR3 length is 14 residues. Trimming removed 0 bases at V and 6 bases at J, with 11 bases between. Here the CDR3 DNA reads TGTGCCAGCAGCTTGGCAGGGTTGAGCGATACGCAGTATTTT. Translated: CASSLAGLSDTQYF.

This clonotype was recorded many times. The junction departs from the called germline gene at one end, perhaps through a read error. The rearrangement links TRBV7-7 to TRBJ2-2, with 10 bases that match TRBD2. The CDR3 length is 15 residues. Germline CDR1 is SSHAT and CDR2 is FNYEAQ (reference sequence). Here the CDR3 reads CASSQAGGPGGELFF. Here the CDR3 DNA reads TGTGCTAGCAGCCAAGCGGGAGGGCCCGGTGGGGAGCTGTTTTTT.